A single sample gave rise to the 16 T cell receptor beta chains below, sequenced in a study of blood T cell repertoires in COVID-19 (TCRdb year 2020). Library preparation employed the immunoSEQ multiplex PCR assay. TCRdb took this table from immuneACCESS and kept in-frame rearrangements with V and J called. Such tables lack part of the clones; where checked against another copy, unresolved V genes explain under half of the gap, and the rest is unexplained. Recorded for this sample are about 130,000 clones; approximately 81% of them occurred a single time. The ten largest make up 30% to 45% of the sample. Sequencing input: peripheral blood. Receptors originate from a man in his forties with active or convalescent COVID-19.

Only a few counts were recorded for this clone. The rearrangement links TRBV19 to TRBJ1-4; D may be TRBD1 (6 bases). The germline gives CDR1 LNHDA, CDR2 SQIVND (reference sequence). This CDR3 is 15 amino acids long. Between the trimmed V and J ends, which lost 5 bases and 7 bases, there was a span of 17 bases. As DNA, the CDR3 is TGTGCCAGTAGTTCGGCAGGGGATGGAGTTGAAAAACTGTTTTTT. Its translation is CASSSAGDGVEKLFF.

This clone was detected only once. The J gene is TRBJ2-3, the V gene TRBV7-9; 9 nucleotides line up with TRBD2. The V gene's germline CDR1 is SEHNR and CDR2 FQNEAQ (reference sequence). This CDR3 is 19 amino acids long. The V and J ends lost 0 bases and 3 bases, in that order; junction bases with no gene match: 13. This CDR3 is CASSLAGLAGLAPTDTQYF. The CDR3 DNA reads as TGTGCCAGCAGCTTAGCGGGGCTAGCGGGATTGGCCCCGACAGATACGCAGTATTTT.

This clone has just a few counts. The gene calls are TRBV10-3 and TRBJ1-2; D ambiguous. Germline CDR1 reads ENHRY; CDR2 reads SYGVKD. The CDR3 is 13 residues long. The ends were cut back, 10 bases at V and 1 base at J, with 13 bases in the middle. CDR3 sequence (DNA): TGTGCCACCGTAAACGAGGTTAACTATGGCTACACCTTC. It yields the protein CATVNEVNYGYTF.

This chain connects TRBV3-1 (or the pseudogene TRBV3-2) to TRBJ1-1; 9 positions agree with TRBD1. Per germline, CDR1 LGHDT and CDR2 YNNKEL (reference sequence). The CDR3 sequence is 14 residues long. Trimming removed 2 bases from V and 8 bases from J; junction bases left unmatched: 6. The CDR3 coding sequence is TGTGCCAGCAGCCAATGGACAGGGGAGACCGAAGCTTTCTTT. It translates to CASSQWTGETEAFF.

This rearrangement joins TRBV5-1 to TRBJ1-2, with D possibly being TRBD1 (6 bases). Deletions cut 8 bases from V and 0 bases from J, with 17 bases between. Germline loops: CDR1 SGHRS, CDR2 YFSETQ. This CDR3 has 15 residues. CDR3 coding DNA: TGCGCCAGTTACACTGGGACAACATCTAACTATGGCTACACCTTC. Translating gives CASYTGTTSNYGYTF.

The CDR3 here is CAISESRQGRFYEQYF. In nucleotides, the CDR3 is TGTGCCATCAGTGAGTCAAGACAGGGCCGATTCTACGAGCAGTACTTC. The chain couples TRBV10-3 to TRBJ2-7, with TRBD1 identical over 7 bases. The ends lost 0 bases at V and 3 bases at J; junction bases unmatched: 8. CDR3 length: 16 residues. CDR1 is ENHRY, CDR2 SYGVKD, per germline.

V usage is TRBV27 and J usage is TRBJ1-2; D unclear. V was pared by 9 bases and J by 2 bases, with 13 bases between. The CDR3 extends over 13 amino acids. Germline-derived CDR1 and CDR2 are MNHEY and SMNVEV (reference sequence). CDR3 residues: CARIEIPNYGYTF. In DNA, the CDR3 is TGTGCCAGAATAGAGATCCCGAACTATGGCTACACCTTC.

This clone has just one count. The V call is TRBV18, the J call TRBJ2-2; tentatively, D is TRBD1 (5 bases). The CDR3 has 15 residues. Germline CDR1 and CDR2: KGHSH and LQKENI. Trimming pared 5 bases from V and 5 bases from J, leaving 15 bases between. The CDR3 is CASSKQGKHTGELFF. The CDR3 coding sequence is TGTGCCAGCTCAAAGCAGGGTAAACATACCGGGGAGCTGTTTTTT.

This chain joins TRBV5-4 and TRBJ1-1; TRBD1 aligns across 9 bases. This CDR3 contains 15 residues. Trimming cost V 2 bases and J 5 bases; bases outside gene matches: 7. Germline values: CDR1 SGHNT, CDR2 YYREEE (reference sequence). The DNA for the CDR3 is TGTGCCAGCAGCTTACAGGGGGCTAAGTGGACTGAAGCTTTCTTT. The encoded protein is CASSLQGAKWTEAFF.

The V call is TRBV5-1, the J call TRBJ2-7; 12 bases align to TRBD2. The CDR3 contains 16 residues. Germline assignment: CDR1 SGHRS and CDR2 YFSETQ. Trimming at V came to 3 bases and at J to 3 bases, leaving 7 bases not matched to a gene. The DNA of the CDR3 is TGCGCCAGCAGCTCTTCCGGGACTAGCGGGTACTACGAGCAGTACTTC. It translates to CASSSSGTSGYYEQYF.

The chain combines TRBV6-5 with TRBJ1-1; D is uncertain. V was pared by 4 bases and J by 1 base, with 13 bases between. The CDR3 contains 15 residues. CDR1 is MNHEY and CDR2 is SVGAGI in the germline V gene. As DNA, the CDR3 is TGTGCCAGCAGTTCACTTCGACTGAAGAACACTGAAGCTTTCTTT. This sequence encodes CASSSLRLKNTEAFF.

The gene calls are TRBV2 and TRBJ2-1, with TRBD2 matching over 8 bases. CDR1 SNHLY and CDR2 FYNNEI come from the germline V gene. The CDR3 consists of 15 residues. With V trimmed by 10 bases and J by 2 bases, 10 bases remained unmatched. For the CDR3, the DNA is TGTGCCACCCGCCAAATAGCGGGACCCTACAATGAGCAGTTCTTC. Residues: CATRQIAGPYNEQFF.

The chain joins TRBV6-2 or TRBV6-3 to TRBJ1-2; a weak D match, TRBD1 (5 bases). V gave up 6 bases and J gave up 5 bases, with 16 bases separating them. The CDR3 consists of 14 residues. Germline V gene sequence: CDR1 MNHEY, CDR2 SVGEGT. The CDR3 loop is CASSAGRQFYGYTF. The CDR3 bases are TGTGCCAGCAGCGCGGGACGGCAGTTTTATGGCTACACCTTC.

The V gene is TRBV28, the J gene TRBJ1-3, with 8 bases matching TRBD1. Trimming took 4 bases from V and 3 from J; bases not matched to a gene: 14. CDR3 size: 18 residues. Germline V gene data show CDR1 as MDHEN and CDR2 as SYDVKM. The CDR3 DNA reads TGTGCCAGCAGTTCTATAAATCCCGGACAGGGTTATGGAAACACCATATATTTT. Translation gives CASSSINPGQGYGNTIYF.

About this clone itself: One junction end does not reproduce the germline sequence, and a read error may be involved. This sequence joins TRBV20-1 and TRBJ2-7; the match to TRBD2 covers 14 bases. This CDR3 has 12 residues. Per germline, CDR1 DFQATT and CDR2 SNEGSKA (reference sequence). The CDR3 DNA is TGCAGTGCTAGTGGAGGGACTAGCGGGAGACAGTTC. As protein: CSASGGTSGRQF.

V is TRBV27 and J is TRBJ1-1; D remains ambiguous. There are 16 residues in the CDR3. CDR1 and CDR2 (germline): MNHEY, SMNVEV (reference sequence). The V end was cut by 2 bases, the J end by 0 bases, with 13 bases between. The CDR3 sequence is CASSLATTRLNTEAFF. The CDR3 nucleotides are TGTGCCAGCAGTTTAGCGACAACACGGTTGAACACTGAAGCTTTCTTT.